This T cell receptor (beta chain) was recovered during a study of blood T cell repertoires in COVID-19. The data were produced by immunoSEQ multiplex PCR, yet TCRdb's version contains in-frame clones alone and is incomplete. The sample records 100,000 to 150,000 clones, around 88% being singletons. The V end was cut by 1 base, the J end by 10 bases, with 14 bases between. This CDR3 has 15 amino acids. Looked up from germline, CDR1 is MNHNS and CDR2 is SASEGT. The sequence derives from a man aged 60-69 years with COVID-19, enrolled during active disease. Source material: peripheral blood. The V call is TRBV6-1, the J call TRBJ1-6; the D is unclear. The CDR3 sequence is CASSEGLRGGSPLHF. The CDR3 DNA follows: TGTGCCAGCAGTGAAGGCCTTCGAGGTGGGTCACCCCTCCACTTT.